This passage covers 28 T cell receptor beta chains from one sample sequenced in a study of shared clonotypes between healthy human individuals. Cells designated naive CD8 were CD45RO-negative and were positively selected for CCR7, with terminally differentiated effector memory CD45RA+ cells excluded. Sequencing was performed with immunoSEQ multiplex PCR; in TCRdb, only in-frame clones are kept and a portion is missing. The sample lists a few million clones, about 93% seen once, with less than 2% in the top ten. The specimen was naive CD8+ T cells from PBMCs. These receptors were obtained from a man between 18 and 29 years old in good health. Some clones in this sample may be carry-over from other donors' samples.

The chain links TRBV5-5 to TRBJ2-5, with 11 bases matching TRBD2. Germline CDR1 is SGHKS and CDR2 is YYEKEE (reference sequence). V lost 4 bases and J lost 6; bases outside the gene matches: 11. The CDR3 has 16 residues. This CDR3 reads CASSPYLAGGTKTQYF. The CDR3 region has the DNA TGTGCCAGCAGCCCCTATCTAGCGGGGGGAACGAAGACCCAGTACTTC. The whole variable domain, remainder taken from reference TRBV5-5 and TRBJ2-5, is DAGVTQSPTHLIKTRGQQVTLRCSPISGHKSVSWYQQVLGQGPQFIFQYYEKEERGRGNFPDRFSARQFPNYSSELNVNALLLGDSALYLCASSPYLAGGTKTQYFGPGTRLLVL.

The rearrangement joins TRBV10-3 to TRBJ2-1; D is unclear. V was shortened by 8 bases and J by 1 base, with 9 bases between the two germline ends. This CDR3 is built from 13 residues. Germline V gene lookup returns CDR1 ENHRY and CDR2 SYGVKD. Written as DNA, the CDR3 is TGTGCCATCGCGGCTCAGTCCTACAATGAGCAGTTCTTC. Residues: CAIAAQSYNEQFF.

The V and J genes are TRBV27 and TRBJ2-1; D not certain. The CDR3 totals 14 residues. Germline V gene lookup returns CDR1 MNHEY and CDR2 SMNVEV (reference sequence). Trimming shortened V by 8 bases and J by 5 bases, and 16 bases separated the two germline ends. The CDR3 DNA reads as TGTGCCAGCGATCCTGGGCGGAGTCACAATGAGCAGTTCTTC. Translation gives CASDPGRSHNEQFF.

This chain connects TRBV29-1 to TRBJ1-3; D is undetermined. Germline V gene lookup returns CDR1 SQVTM and CDR2 ANQGSEA. The CDR3 has 18 residues. V lost 6 bases to trimming and J lost 6 bases, with 30 bases between them. The CDR3 sequence: CSVKLTTGGLGGANTIYF. CDR3 bases: TGCAGCGTGAAACTTACCACCGGCGGACTGGGAGGTGCAAACACCATATATTTT.

The chain joins TRBV5-6 to TRBJ2-1; D gene uncertain. Germline values: CDR1 SGHDT, CDR2 YYEEEE. Trimming took 0 bases from V and 1 from J, leaving 5 bases between them. The CDR3 is 14 amino acids. The CDR3 sequence: CASSLVSSYNEQFF. The DNA for the CDR3 is TGTGCCAGCAGCTTGGTTAGTTCCTACAATGAGCAGTTCTTC.

The V gene is TRBV6-6, the J gene TRBJ1-5; 7 bases are a match to TRBD1. The CDR3 spans 14 residues. V gave up 6 bases and J gave up 1 base; unmatched junction bases: 3. In germline, CDR1 is MNHNY, CDR2 SVGAGI (reference sequence). As DNA, the CDR3 is TGTGCCAGCAGCTCGACAGGGAGCAATCAGCCCCAGCATTTT. It codes for CASSSTGSNQPQHF.

The chain is built from TRBV19 and TRBJ2-1; D gene ambiguous. Germline values: CDR1 LNHDA, CDR2 SQIVND (reference sequence). The CDR3 is made up of 14 amino acids. V dropped 1 base and J dropped 4 bases, with 8 bases sitting between them. CDR3 DNA sequence: TGTGCCAGTAGTATAGGTGAAGCGTACAATGAGCAGTTCTTC. The encoded protein is CASSIGEAYNEQFF.

The chain combines TRBV5-1 with TRBJ2-5; possibly TRBD1 for D (6 bases). The CDR3 is made up of 14 amino acids. The V and J ends lost 0 bases and 2 bases respectively, with 8 bases between them. The germline CDR1 and CDR2 sequences are SGHRS and YFSETQ. CDR3 bases: TGCGCCAGCAGCTTGGTTACAGGGCAAGAGACCCAGTACTTC. Its translation is CASSLVTGQETQYF. The full variable domain, its missing parts supplied by reference TRBV5-1 and TRBJ2-5, is KAGVTQTPRYLIKTRGQQVTLSCSPISGHRSVSWYQQTPGQGLQFLFEYFSETQRNKGNFPGRFSGRQFSNSRSEMNVSTLELGDSALYLCASSLVTGQETQYFGPGTRLLVL.

The V and J genes are TRBV27 and TRBJ2-2; a weak D match, TRBD1 (6 bases). The germline V and J ends were trimmed by 4 bases and 1 base, with 16 bases remaining between them. The CDR3 totals 17 residues. Germline V gene lookup returns CDR1 MNHEY and CDR2 SMNVEV (reference sequence). CDR3 residues: CASSSYAGTLNTGELFF. Written as DNA, the CDR3 is TGTGCCAGCAGTTCCTATGCCGGGACATTGAACACCGGGGAGCTGTTTTTT.

This clone appeared once. This chain connects TRBV27 to TRBJ1-1, with D possibly TRBD1 on 5 matching bases. This CDR3 has 13 residues. V was trimmed by 5 bases and J by 8 bases, leaving 15 bases between them. The germline V gene encodes CDR1 MNHEY and CDR2 SMNVEV (reference sequence). The CDR3 DNA reads as TGTGCCAGCAGTCGGGGACGCGGTTGGGAAGCTTTCTTT. It yields the protein CASSRGRGWEAFF.

The rearrangement joins TRBV11-3 to TRBJ2-3; D remains ambiguous. Germline values: CDR1 SGHNT, CDR2 YENEEA. This CDR3 is 13 amino acids long. V lost 5 bases, J lost 1 base, and 7 bases lay in between. As DNA, the CDR3 is TGTGCCAGCAGCCCCACTCGCACAGATACGCAGTATTTT. Amino acids: CASSPTRTDTQYF.

The rearrangement joins TRBV28 to TRBJ2-5; no reliable D call. The J call is uncertain, as TRBJ2-7 better fits the DNA end. Germline loops: CDR1 MDHEN, CDR2 SYDVKM. This CDR3 is built from 15 residues. The CDR3 DNA follows: TGTGCCAGCAGTCCTCTTCGGCCTAACCATTACGAGCAGTACTTC. Residues: CASSPLRPNHYEQYF.

The DNA for the CDR3 is TGTGCCAGCAGCCCAAAATTGGGGGGCCCCTCTGGAAACACCATATATTTT. Translation: CASSPKLGGPSGNTIYF. The chain recombines TRBV9 with TRBJ1-3; D might be TRBD1 (6 bases). The germline V gene encodes CDR1 SGDLS and CDR2 YYNGEE. Trimming took 4 bases from V and 0 from J, leaving 17 bases between them. CDR3 size: 17 residues.

The chain recombines TRBV5-1 with TRBJ2-1; 7 bases are a match to TRBD1. There are 16 residues in the CDR3. Germline V lookup: CDR1 SGHRS, CDR2 YFSETQ. V lost 4 bases to trimming and J lost 4 bases; unmatched junction nucleotides: 11. CDR3 in amino acids: CASSMTGSSRYNEQFF. As DNA, the CDR3 is TGCGCCAGCAGCATGACAGGGAGTTCGCGGTACAATGAGCAGTTCTTC.

This sequence joins TRBV28 and TRBJ2-4; the D gene is possibly TRBD1 (5 bases). This CDR3 spans 13 amino acids. The ends were cut back, 2 bases at V and 8 bases at J, with 10 bases in the middle. Germline V gene lookup returns CDR1 MDHEN and CDR2 SYDVKM. CDR3 nucleotides: TGTGCCAGCAGTTTAAGACAGTCGGACATTCAGTACTTC. Its translation is CASSLRQSDIQYF.

This chain links TRBV29-1 with TRBJ1-3; the match to TRBD1 covers 7 bases. There are 14 residues in the CDR3. J gave up 0 bases and V 4 bases, and 3 bases lay outside the gene matches. Per the germline V gene, CDR1 is SQVTM and CDR2 is ANQGSEA. The CDR3 DNA follows: TGCAGCGTTGCGACAGGGAGCTCTGGAAACACCATATATTTT. This sequence encodes CSVATGSSGNTIYF.

The J gene is TRBJ2-2, the V gene TRBV2; D may be TRBD2 (5 bases). This CDR3 region has 16 residues. Trimming removed 6 bases at V and 6 bases at J, with 20 bases between. Germline V gene data show CDR1 as SNHLY and CDR2 as FYNNEI. CDR3 nucleotides: TGTGCCAGCAGGGCTACATCGGGGATCGACGCCGGGGAGCTGTTTTTT. This gives the protein CASRATSGIDAGELFF.

In DNA form, the CDR3 reads TGTGCCAGCAGCCCGAAGAGACAGGGGGCGAACACCGGGGAGCTGTTTTTT. Protein: CASSPKRQGANTGELFF. The chain couples TRBV7-8 to TRBJ2-2; 9 nucleotides match TRBD1. This CDR3 spans 17 amino acids. Germline V lookup: CDR1 SGHVS, CDR2 FQNEAQ. Unmatched junction bases numbered 7, after V lost 5 bases and J lost 0 bases.

V usage is TRBV5-1 and J usage is TRBJ2-1; the D gene could be TRBD1 or TRBD2 (5 bases each). This CDR3 region has 15 residues. With 2 bases removed from V and 8 bases from J, the gap between germline ends came to 17 bases. Germline V gives CDR1 SGHRS, CDR2 YFSETQ. The CDR3 sequence is CASSLGDPRSDEQFF. CDR3 nucleotides: TGCGCCAGCAGCTTAGGGGACCCTAGATCGGATGAGCAGTTCTTC.

The CDR3 DNA follows: TGTGCCAGCACTGCCGACAGGGAGGGCAATCAGCCCCAGCATTTT. Translated, it gives CASTADREGNQPQHF. This sequence joins TRBV28 and TRBJ1-5; 7 positions match TRBD1. Germline assignment: CDR1 MDHEN and CDR2 SYDVKM. The CDR3 is made up of 15 amino acids. J gave up 2 bases and V 7 bases, and 8 bases lay outside the gene matches.

The chain recombines TRBV13 with TRBJ1-3; D ambiguous. The CDR3 extends over 16 amino acids. Germline V lookup: CDR1 PRHDT, CDR2 FYEKMQ (reference sequence). The V gene lost 2 bases and the J gene lost 0 bases, with 11 bases spanning the gap. CDR3 region: CASSLWHPGSGNTIYF. CDR3 sequence (DNA): TGTGCCAGCAGCTTATGGCACCCGGGCTCTGGAAACACCATATATTTT. Complete variable domain (other parts from reference TRBV13 and TRBJ1-3): AAGVIQSPRHLIKEKRETATLKCYPIPRHDTVYWYQQGPGQDPQFLISFYEKMQSDKGSIPDRFSAQQFSDYHSELNMSSLELGDSALYFCASSLWHPGSGNTIYFGEGSWLTVV.

As regards this clone: The sample holds other DNA sequences that translate to the same CDR3. This chain links TRBV6-5 with TRBJ2-2; D is unresolved. CDR3 length: 13 residues. Germline-derived CDR1 and CDR2 are MNHEY and SVGAGI. Between the trimmed V and J ends, which lost 0 bases and 8 bases, there was a span of 7 bases. CDR3 in amino acids: CASSYSTSGELFF. CDR3 sequence (DNA): TGTGCCAGCAGTTACTCGACGTCTGGGGAGCTGTTTTTT.

The chain combines TRBV30 with TRBJ2-7; tentative D call: TRBD2 (6 bases). The V and J ends lost 7 bases and 1 base respectively, with 14 bases between them. Per germline, CDR1 GTSNPN and CDR2 SVGIG (reference sequence). The CDR3 is 13 amino acids. CDR3: CALRDGVSYEQYF. CDR3 nucleotide sequence: TGTGCCTTGCGGGACGGCGTTTCCTACGAGCAGTACTTC. Combining the CDR3 with reference TRBV30 and TRBJ2-7 gives the whole variable domain SQTIHQWPATLVQPVGSPLSLECTVEGTSNPNLYWYRQAAGRGLQLLFYSVGIGQISSEVPQNLSASRPQDRQFILSSKKLLLSDSGFYLCALRDGVSYEQYFGPGTRLTVT.

The chain has TRBV19 and TRBJ2-1; TRBD1 agrees at 7 bases. The V gene end was trimmed by 3 bases and the J gene end by 13 bases; junction bases not matched to a gene: 18. The V gene's germline CDR1 is LNHDA and CDR2 SQIVND (reference sequence). This CDR3 is built from 16 residues. CDR3 nucleotides: TGTGCCAGTAGTATCGACGGGGTGGCAGGGGGTAGGCCCCAGTTCTTC. Protein: CASSIDGVAGGRPQFF. Together with reference TRBV19 and TRBJ2-1, the CDR3 gives the full variable domain: DGGITQSPKYLFRKEGQNVTLSCEQNLNHDAMYWYRQDPGQGLRLIYYSQIVNDFQKGDIAEGYSVSREKKESFPLTVTSAQKNPTAFYLCASSIDGVAGGRPQFFGPGTRLTVL.

The CDR3 loop reads CASSVGWAGKETQYF. CDR3 in DNA: TGTGCCAGCAGCGTAGGGTGGGCGGGAAAAGAGACCCAGTACTTC. The chain couples TRBV9 to TRBJ2-5; tentative D call: TRBD2 (6 bases). V lost 0 bases, J lost 3 bases, and 12 bases lay in between. The CDR3 has 15 amino acids. Per germline, CDR1 SGDLS and CDR2 YYNGEE.

The chain joins TRBV5-6 to TRBJ1-5, with a weak D call TRBD1 (6 bases). Trimming stripped 0 bases from V and 1 base from J, with 8 bases between. The CDR3 is made up of 15 amino acids. Germline V gene data show CDR1 as SGHDT and CDR2 as YYEEEE. The CDR3 DNA reads TGTGCCAGCAGCTTGGCGGGGGCGAGCAATCAGCCCCAGCATTTT. This gives the protein CASSLAGASNQPQHF. The whole variable domain, filled in from reference TRBV5-6 and TRBJ1-5, reads DAGVTQSPTHLIKTRGQQVTLRCSPKSGHDTVSWYQQALGQGPQFIFQYYEEEERQRGNFPDRFSGHQFPNYSSELNVNALLLGDSALYLCASSLAGASNQPQHFGDGTRLSIL.

The CDR3 region is CASSPRGQLDTQYF. The CDR3 DNA sequence: TGTGCCAGCAGTCCAAGGGGACAGCTAGATACGCAGTATTTT. The chain links TRBV6-4 to TRBJ2-3; 7 bases are a match to TRBD1. Trimming removed 5 bases from V and 5 bases from J; junction bases left unmatched: 7. CDR1 and CDR2 from the germline V gene are MRHNA and SNTAGT. CDR3 length: 14 residues.

This chain links TRBV28 with TRBJ2-1; the match to TRBD1 covers 8 bases. The CDR3 extends over 13 amino acids. Germline CDR1 reads MDHEN; CDR2 reads SYDVKM. The V and J ends lost 6 bases and 5 bases, in that order; junction bases with no gene match: 3. The CDR3 coding sequence is TGTGCCAGCAGGTGGACAGGGAACAATGAGCAGTTCTTC. Protein product: CASRWTGNNEQFF.